One and the same sample provided the 26 T cell receptor beta chains below, sequenced in a study of cytomegalovirus exposure and HLA in healthy donors. PCR employed 60 Vbeta and 13 Jbeta primers. Some clones are missing from TCRdb's copy, which holds only in-frame ones; the method was immunoSEQ multiplex PCR. The sample includes 150,000 to 200,000 clones, around three quarters seen only once; the top ten take 2% to 2.5%. The sequencing input was PBMCs. The origin of the receptors is a woman aged 25 to 39 in good health and CMV-seropositive.

This chain connects TRBV5-4 to TRBJ1-1; TRBD1 agrees at 10 bases. This CDR3 spans 16 amino acids. The germline gives CDR1 SGHNT, CDR2 YYREEE (reference sequence). V shed 4 bases and J 2 bases; nucleotides not matched to a gene: 8. The CDR3 DNA is TGTGCCAGCAGCGGATGGGACAGGGGCCTCAACACTGAAGCTTTCTTT. Translated, it gives CASSGWDRGLNTEAFF.

V gene TRBV5-5 combines with J gene TRBJ1-4, with TRBD1 matching over 8 bases. The length of the CDR3 is 15 residues. V shed 2 bases, J shed 8 bases, and the junction held 8 bases outside the gene matches. Germline CDR1 and CDR2: SGHKS and YYEKEE (reference sequence). In DNA, the CDR3 is TGTGCCAGCAGCTTTCTGGACAGGGTCGGCGAAAAACTGTTTTTT. Its protein is CASSFLDRVGEKLFF.

The chain is built from TRBV10-1 and TRBJ2-1; 7 nucleotides match TRBD2. CDR1 is WNHNN, CDR2 SYGVQD, per germline (reference sequence). V dropped 4 bases and J dropped 9; count of bases not matched to a gene: 6. The CDR3 contains 13 residues. The CDR3 loop reads CASSGLAKGEQFF. The CDR3 DNA reads TGCGCCAGCAGTGGACTAGCTAAGGGTGAGCAGTTCTTC.

V and J are TRBV2 and TRBJ1-4, with 8 bases that match TRBD1. J was trimmed by 0 bases and V by 3 bases; bases with no gene match: 3. Germline values: CDR1 SNHLY, CDR2 FYNNEI. The CDR3 consists of 16 residues. The CDR3 DNA follows: TGTGCCAGCAGTGATGACAGGGGAACAACTAATGAAAAACTGTTTTTT. Residues: CASSDDRGTTNEKLFF. The complete variable domain, with remaining parts taken from reference TRBV2 and TRBJ1-4, reads EPEVTQTPSHQVTQMGQEVILRCVPISNHLYFYWYRQILGQKVEFLVSFYNNEISEKSEIFDDQFSVERPDGSNFTLKIRSTKLEDSAMYFCASSDDRGTTNEKLFFGSGTQLSVL.

V usage is TRBV6-1 and J usage is TRBJ1-2; 8 positions match TRBD1. The CDR3 sequence is 15 residues long. CDR1 and CDR2 (germline): MNHNS, SASEGT. Trimming at V came to 8 bases and at J to 2 bases, leaving 10 bases not matched to a gene. Here the CDR3 DNA reads TGTGCCAGCTACCGACCGGACAGGGCCAACTATGGCTACACCTTC. It encodes CASYRPDRANYGYTF.

The V and J genes are TRBV6-5 and TRBJ2-7; a weak D match, TRBD2 (5 bases). Per the germline V gene, CDR1 is MNHEY and CDR2 is SVGAGI. This CDR3 contains 14 residues. V lost 4 bases and J 7 bases, leaving 17 bases between the germline ends. This CDR3 is CASSLPTGSGEQYF. The CDR3 region has the DNA TGTGCCAGCAGTTTACCGACTGGCTCGGGGGAGCAGTACTTC.

This clone appeared a few times. The chain couples TRBV25-1 to TRBJ1-4; the D gene is possibly TRBD1 (5 bases). This CDR3 region has 14 residues. Germline CDR1 reads MGHDK; CDR2 reads SYGVNS. Trimming stripped 3 bases from V and 6 bases from J, with 11 bases between. The CDR3 is CASSDRGGDEKLFF. In nucleotides, the CDR3 is TGTGCCAGCAGTGACCGCGGGGGGGATGAAAAACTGTTTTTT.

The gene calls are TRBV6-5 and TRBJ1-5; tentatively, D is TRBD1 (6 bases). V lost 9 bases and J 7 bases, leaving 19 bases between the germline ends. Looked up from germline, CDR1 is MNHEY and CDR2 is SVGAGI. This CDR3 contains 14 residues. CDR3 loop: CASTMSRGGQPQHF. The CDR3 DNA reads TGTGCCAGTACAATGTCCAGGGGCGGGCAGCCCCAGCATTTT.

V is TRBV7-2 and J is TRBJ2-1; 10 bases match TRBD2. Germline assignment: CDR1 SGHTA and CDR2 FQGNSA. The V and J ends lost 5 bases and 2 bases, in that order; junction bases with no gene match: 3. This CDR3 is 15 amino acids long. The CDR3 spells CASSRSGGAYNEQFF. The CDR3 DNA is TGTGCCAGCAGCCGCAGCGGGGGGGCCTACAATGAGCAGTTCTTC. The full variable domain, rest sourced from reference TRBV7-2 and TRBJ2-1, is GAGVSQSPSNKVTEKGKDVELRCDPISGHTALYWYRQSLGQGLEFLIYFQGNSAPDKSGLPSDRFSAERTGGSVSTLTIQRTQQEDSAVYLCASSRSGGAYNEQFFGPGTRLTVL.

The rearrangement joins TRBV4-3 to TRBJ1-2; D call uncertain. The V end lost 0 bases, the J end lost 4 bases, and 15 bases lay between the germline ends. The CDR3 spans 16 residues. Germline V gives CDR1 LGHNA, CDR2 YSLEER. In DNA, the CDR3 is TGCGCCAGCAGCCAAGAATCCAGCGTGTGGAGCTATGGCTACACCTTC. This gives the protein CASSQESSVWSYGYTF.

The chain carries TRBV2 and TRBJ2-2, with 8 bases lining up with TRBD1. This CDR3 comprises 15 residues. CDR1 SNHLY and CDR2 FYNNEI come from the germline V gene. V was clipped by 8 bases and J by 6 bases; unmatched bases: 11. CDR3 region: CASVGDRGRAGELFF. CDR3 DNA: TGTGCCAGCGTGGGAGACAGGGGACGAGCCGGGGAGCTGTTTTTT.

CDR3 residues: CASSLGRVSSPLHF. CDR3 coding DNA: TGTGCCAGCAGTTTAGGCAGGGTTAGTTCACCCCTCCACTTT. This rearrangement joins TRBV27 to TRBJ1-6; a possible D gene is TRBD1 (5 bases). The CDR3 runs 14 residues. Germline V CDR1 and CDR2: MNHEY, SMNVEV (reference sequence). V gave up 2 bases and J gave up 9 bases, with 11 bases separating them.

The table lists this clone with a few counts. The genes are TRBV25-1 and TRBJ1-1; D is perhaps TRBD1 (5 bases). The CDR3 runs 15 residues. V dropped 6 bases and J dropped 5 bases, with 19 bases sitting between them. CDR1 MGHDK and CDR2 SYGVNS come from the germline V gene. Here the CDR3 DNA reads TGTGCCAGCAGCCAAATAGCAGGGTTGGGGACTGAAGCTTTCTTT. This codes for CASSQIAGLGTEAFF.

This clone was seen a handful of times. This chain connects TRBV10-1 to TRBJ2-1, with D possibly matching TRBD2 (6 bases). CDR1 and CDR2 from the germline V gene are WNHNN and SYGVQD (reference sequence). This CDR3 has 15 amino acids. The germline V and J ends were trimmed by 3 bases and 5 bases, with 14 bases remaining between them. The DNA of the CDR3 is TGCGCCAGCAGTGAACCGGGACTGGCGGACAATGAGCAGTTCTTC. Its translation: CASSEPGLADNEQFF.

CDR3 sequence: CASSPDSHEQYF. The CDR3 DNA follows: TGTGCCAGCAGCCCGGACAGCCACGAGCAGTACTTC. The V gene is TRBV5-5, the J gene TRBJ2-7; a weak D match, TRBD1 (6 bases). There are 12 residues in the CDR3. Trimming shortened V by 4 bases and J by 5 bases, and 10 bases separated the two germline ends. CDR1 and CDR2 (germline): SGHKS, YYEKEE (reference sequence).

The rearrangement joins TRBV9 to TRBJ2-1, with D tentatively TRBD2 (7 bases). V was shortened by 0 bases and J by 10 bases, with 14 bases between the two germline ends. Germline V gene lookup returns CDR1 SGDLS and CDR2 YYNGEE. This CDR3 region has 14 residues. The CDR3 sequence: CASSVEGGGGEQFF. DNA for the CDR3: TGTGCCAGCAGCGTAGAGGGCGGGGGCGGCGAGCAGTTCTTC.

The chain has TRBV10-3 and TRBJ2-7, with D perhaps TRBD2 (6 bases). V was pared by 4 bases and J by 5 bases, with 21 bases between. Germline-derived CDR1 and CDR2 are ENHRY and SYGVKD. The CDR3 spans 16 residues. CDR3 in DNA: TGTGCCATCAGTGGAGGGAATGGAGGGCTTGGGAACGAGCAGTACTTC. Protein sequence: CAISGGNGGLGNEQYF.

This clone was seen more than once but under ten times. The chain uses TRBV5-8 and TRBJ1-4; 8 nucleotides line up with TRBD1. The CDR3 has 17 residues. Germline V gene data show CDR1 as SGHTS and CDR2 as YDEGEE. After removal of 4 bases from V and 10 bases from J, the junction contained 18 bases not matched to a gene. The CDR3 region has the DNA TGTGCCAGCAGCACTACCGGGACAGGAAGGGGATCGCGAAAACTGTTTTTT. This sequence encodes CASSTTGTGRGSRKLFF. Filled out from reference TRBV5-8 and TRBJ1-4, the complete variable domain reads EAGVTQSPTHLIKTRGQQATLRCSPISGHTSVYWYQQALGLGLQFLLWYDEGEERNRGNFPPRFSGRQFPNYSSELNVNALELEDSALYLCASSTTGTGRGSRKLFFGSGTQLSVL.

The rearrangement uses TRBV6-5 and TRBJ2-3; maybe TRBD1 (6 bases). CDR3 length equals 15 residues. Per germline, CDR1 MNHEY and CDR2 SVGAGI. Between the trimmed V and J ends, which lost 6 bases and 2 bases, there was a span of 15 bases. The CDR3 loop is CASSQRGHITDTQYF. CDR3 coding DNA: TGTGCCAGCAGCCAAAGGGGACACATCACAGATACGCAGTATTTT.

The gene calls are TRBV6-5 and TRBJ1-2, with a weak D call TRBD1 (6 bases). Trimming removed 5 bases from V and 4 bases from J, with 8 bases in between. Germline loops: CDR1 MNHEY, CDR2 SVGAGI. The CDR3 is 12 residues long. The CDR3 loop is CASSPDSYGYTF. The CDR3 nucleotides are TGTGCCAGCAGTCCGGACAGCTATGGCTACACCTTC.

The chain has TRBV9 and TRBJ1-1; TRBD1 might be the D (6 bases). The CDR3 consists of 14 residues. Per the germline V gene, CDR1 is SGDLS and CDR2 is YYNGEE. The ends were cut back, 6 bases at V and 0 bases at J, with 12 bases in the middle. The CDR3 nucleotides are TGTGCCAGCAACAGACAGGCGGTGAACACTGAAGCTTTCTTT. Its translation is CASNRQAVNTEAFF.

This clone was recorded only once. CDR3 bases: TGTGCCAGCAGCTCTGGTCGACAGGGACTGCTCTACGAGCAGTACTTC. Protein: CASSSGRQGLLYEQYF. The chain links TRBV5-6 to TRBJ2-7; D is perhaps TRBD1 (7 bases). The CDR3 contains 16 residues. The germline V gene has CDR1 SGHDT and CDR2 YYEEEE. Trimming took 3 bases from V and 3 from J, leaving 19 bases between them.

The chain is built from TRBV27 and TRBJ2-2; D remains ambiguous. The germline V and J ends were trimmed by 5 bases and 8 bases, with 12 bases remaining between them. The CDR3 covers 13 residues. Per the germline V gene, CDR1 is MNHEY and CDR2 is SMNVEV (reference sequence). The CDR3 here is CASSPHQSGELFF. CDR3 DNA: TGTGCCAGCAGTCCCCATCAGTCAGGGGAGCTGTTTTTT.

The rearrangement uses TRBV28 and TRBJ2-2; 12 bases are shared with TRBD2. From germline, CDR1 is MDHEN and CDR2 SYDVKM. The CDR3 is 16 residues long. The J segment lost 6 bases and the V segment lost 2 bases, leaving 4 bases of the junction unmatched. CDR3 sequence (DNA): TGTGCCAGCAGTTTACTAGCGGGAGGGGGAGCCGGGGAGCTGTTTTTT. Amino acids: CASSLLAGGGAGELFF.

The chain carries TRBV5-4 and TRBJ2-3; TRBD1 matches at 10 bases. The germline V gene encodes CDR1 SGHNT and CDR2 YYREEE (reference sequence). J gave up 4 bases and V 0 bases, and 5 bases lay outside the gene matches. CDR3 length equals 16 residues. The CDR3 region has the DNA TGTGCCAGCAGCTTGGAGGGCGGACAGGGGGCAGATACGCAGTATTTT. This sequence encodes CASSLEGGQGADTQYF.

In DNA form, the CDR3 reads TGTGCCAGCAGCGTAGGGGTCGGGAATTCCTACGAGCAGTACTTC. This codes for CASSVGVGNSYEQYF. J is TRBJ2-7 and V is TRBV9, with D maybe TRBD2 (5 bases). V lost 0 bases and J lost 1, with 11 bases in between. The CDR3 totals 15 residues. Germline assignment: CDR1 SGDLS and CDR2 YYNGEE.